These 21 T cell receptor beta chains were all obtained from the same sample, sequenced in a study of blood T cells in healthy people across ages. A second roughly 6 to 12 cycle PCR used barcoded and J-beta primers. TCRdb used MiXCR to reprocess the 5' RACE reads, holding one entry per CDR3 protein. The profile shows over 1.5 million distinct CDR3 sequences, roughly 52% of them singletons. Input material: blood. The receptors here all came from a middle-aged woman in good health.

This chain uses TRBV3-1 with TRBJ2-1; D gene ambiguous. The CDR3 covers 15 residues. In germline, CDR1 is LGHDT, CDR2 YNNKEL (reference sequence). V was shortened by 1 base and J by 1 base, with 8 bases between the two germline ends. The CDR3 region has the DNA TGTGCCAGCAGCCAAGTCGGTAAATCCTACAATGAGCAGTTCTTC. Amino acid sequence: CASSQVGKSYNEQFF.

The rearrangement uses TRBV12-3 or TRBV12-4 and TRBJ2-1; D not resolved. The CDR3 loop spans 14 amino acids. V lost 1 base and J lost 5, with 9 bases in between. The chain's CDR3 is CASSLVRTHNEQFF. CDR3 nucleotides: TGTGCCAGCAGTTTAGTGAGGACCCACAATGAGCAGTTCTTC.

The chain is built from TRBV4-2 and TRBJ1-2; TRBD1 agrees at 7 bases. CDR1 is LGHNA, CDR2 YNFKEQ, per germline. This CDR3 is 15 amino acids long. V gave up 4 bases and J gave up 5 bases; unmatched junction bases: 10. The CDR3: CASSPHDETGYGYTF. Written as DNA, the CDR3 is TGTGCCAGCAGCCCACACGACGAGACAGGGTATGGCTACACCTTC.

This clonotype was recorded a few times. This chain links TRBV6-5 with TRBJ2-1; the D is unclear. This CDR3 has 14 amino acids. Germline V gene sequence: CDR1 MNHEY, CDR2 SVGAGI. The V gene lost 5 bases and the J gene lost 0 bases, with 8 bases spanning the gap. CDR3 in DNA: TGTGCCAGCAGTACAAGAAACTCCTACAATGAGCAGTTCTTC. Amino acid sequence: CASSTRNSYNEQFF.

CDR3 residues: CASRLGDRRNSPLHF. The CDR3 bases are TGTGCCAGCAGACTTGGGGACAGACGAAATTCACCCCTCCACTTT. The V call is TRBV27, the J call TRBJ1-6; TRBD1 matches at 7 bases. The germline CDR1 and CDR2 sequences are MNHEY and SMNVEV (reference sequence). V lost 6 bases, J lost 7 bases, and 9 bases stayed unmatched. The CDR3 covers 15 residues.

The V gene is TRBV7-8, the J gene TRBJ1-2; 9 bases line up with TRBD1. The CDR3 length is 16 residues. Losses at the gene ends were 5 bases for V and 6 bases for J; bases not matched to a gene: 13. Germline V gene data show CDR1 as SGHVS and CDR2 as FQNEAQ. CDR3 region: CASSRVTGGILDGYTF. As DNA, the CDR3 is TGTGCCAGCAGCCGAGTAACAGGGGGCATCCTTGATGGCTACACCTTC.

To note about this clonotype: The junction departs from germline at one end; a sequencing error may be responsible. The gene calls are TRBV11-2 and TRBJ2-1; 13 bases align to TRBD2. This CDR3 spans 17 amino acids. Per the germline V gene, CDR1 is SGHAT and CDR2 is FQNNGV. DNA of the CDR3: TGTGCCAGCAGCTCCAGGACTAGCGGGGGTAACTACAATAAGCAGTTCTTC. This codes for CASSSRTSGGNYNKQFF.

The V gene is TRBV4-2, the J gene TRBJ1-2, with TRBD1 matching over 8 bases. CDR3 length: 16 amino acids. The germline V gene encodes CDR1 LGHNA and CDR2 YNFKEQ. Trimming took 1 base from V and 4 from J; bases not matched to a gene: 8. The CDR3 bases are TGTGCCAGCAGCCAAGGCCCGGGACAGGAAGGCTATGGCTACACCTTC. This codes for CASSQGPGQEGYGYTF.

The chain links TRBV4-3 to TRBJ2-7; D may be TRBD1 (5 bases). The J call may be wrong; the DNA end is better matched by TRBJ2-5. The CDR3 is 15 amino acids. Germline V CDR1 and CDR2: LGHNA, YSLEER. In nucleotides, the CDR3 is TGCGCCAGCAGCCAAGGGGGCATCGGCCAAGAGACCCAGTACTTC. Amino acids: CASSQGGIGQETQYF.

This clonotype showed up just a few times. In DNA, the CDR3 is TGTGCCAGCAGCCAAGTAGCGGGGTCAGAGACCCAGTACTTC. Amino acid sequence: CASSQVAGSETQYF. This chain links TRBV3-1 with TRBJ2-5, with 8 bases fitting TRBD2. CDR1 and CDR2 (germline): LGHDT, YNNKEL (reference sequence). The CDR3 totals 14 residues. V was pared by 1 base and J by 4 bases, with 2 bases of the junction left unmatched.

J is TRBJ1-4 and V is TRBV25-1, with D possibly TRBD1 on 6 matching bases. Germline V lookup: CDR1 MGHDK, CDR2 SYGVNS. CDR3 length: 15 amino acids. The V end lost 1 base, the J end lost 7 bases, and 13 bases lay between the germline ends. Here the CDR3 DNA reads TGTGCCAGCAGTGAATCGTGGGGGCGTAGTGAAAAACTGTTTTTT. Translation gives CASSESWGRSEKLFF.

This clonotype was counted only a few times. The V gene is TRBV27, the J gene TRBJ2-1, with D uncertain. The CDR3 is made up of 16 amino acids. Germline V gene data show CDR1 as MNHEY and CDR2 as SMNVEV (reference sequence). The V end lost 3 bases, the J end lost 6 bases, and 18 bases lay between the germline ends. CDR3 nucleotides: TGTGCCAGCAGTTTTCTGGGCCCCGGAACGGGCAATGAGCAGTTCTTC. Protein: CASSFLGPGTGNEQFF.

V usage is TRBV20-1 and J usage is TRBJ1-6, with TRBD1 as a possible D gene (6 bases). The CDR3 runs to 14 residues. The germline V gene encodes CDR1 DFQATT and CDR2 SNEGSKA (reference sequence). With 3 bases removed from V and 2 bases from J, the gap between germline ends came to 8 bases. CDR3 coding DNA: TGCAGTGCTAGCCAGGGGCCCTATAATTCACCCCTCCACTTT. Its translation is CSASQGPYNSPLHF.

This clonotype was found a few times. The chain joins TRBV6-5 to TRBJ2-7; D is unclear. Germline-derived CDR1 and CDR2 are MNHEY and SVGAGI. Trimming took 8 bases from V and 3 from J, leaving 11 bases between them. The CDR3 is 12 residues long. The CDR3 DNA is TGTGCCAGCGGAGCTATGGGCTACGAGCAGTACTTC. Translation: CASGAMGYEQYF.

The chain is built from TRBV6-2 or TRBV6-3 and TRBJ2-5; no firm D call. CDR1 MNHEY and CDR2 SVGEGT come from the germline V gene. The CDR3 spans 18 residues. With 0 bases removed from V and 9 bases from J, the gap between germline ends came to 26 bases. DNA of the CDR3: TGTGCCAGCAGTTACTCCGGGCCCCAAAGTCTGCTGAGTGGGGCCCAGTACTTC. Translating it yields CASSYSGPQSLLSGAQYF.

The chain employs TRBV28 and TRBJ2-1; 7 bases match TRBD1. The J call could be wrong; TRBJ2-7 is a better fit for the DNA end. The CDR3 loop spans 14 amino acids. Germline assignment: CDR1 MDHEN and CDR2 SYDVKM. The CDR3 here is CASSRGGLAREQYF. CDR3 sequence (DNA): TGTGCCAGCTCACGAGGGGGCCTAGCACGCGAGCAGTACTTC.

This clonotype was seen only once. The chain has TRBV4-1 and TRBJ2-7; maybe TRBD2 (6 bases). The V gene's germline CDR1 is MGHRA and CDR2 YSYEKL. V shed 4 bases and J shed 7 bases, with 20 bases lying between them. The CDR3 has 15 residues. The CDR3 is CASSPKSGYYNEQYF. The CDR3, as DNA: TGCGCCAGCAGCCCGAAGAGCGGGTACTACAATGAGCAGTACTTC.

V is TRBV28 and J is TRBJ1-5; D not resolved. Trimming stripped 9 bases from V and 7 bases from J, with 16 bases between. The germline gives CDR1 MDHEN, CDR2 SYDVKM. This CDR3 is 13 amino acids long. DNA for the CDR3: TGTGCCAGTAATAGCCATGGGAGGCAGCCCCAGCATTTT. The encoded protein is CASNSHGRQPQHF.

This clonotype appeared a single time. The V and J genes are TRBV15 and TRBJ1-2, with TRBD1 as a possible D gene (6 bases). The CDR3 covers 15 residues. Germline assignment: CDR1 LNHNV and CDR2 YYDKDF (reference sequence). Trimming took 0 bases from V and 4 from J, leaving 12 bases between them. The CDR3 DNA is TGTGCCACCAGCAGAGATGCGGGGGCCACCTATGGCTACACCTTC. This sequence encodes CATSRDAGATYGYTF.

The chain carries TRBV6-2 or TRBV6-3 and TRBJ1-4; D possibly corresponds to TRBD1 (5 bases). This CDR3 spans 15 amino acids. From germline, CDR1 is MNHEY and CDR2 SVGEGT. Trimming cost V 0 bases and J 4 bases, with 9 bases left between them. In DNA, the CDR3 is TGTGCCAGCAGTTACTCGGGGACTATTAATGAAAAACTGTTTTTT. Translation gives CASSYSGTINEKLFF.

The chain carries TRBV6-2 or TRBV6-3 and TRBJ1-6, with a possible D match to TRBD1 (6 bases). The CDR3 has 15 residues. V was pared by 2 bases and J by 7 bases, with 12 bases between. The germline V gene has CDR1 MNHEY and CDR2 SVGEGT. This CDR3 is CASSYPQGQNSPLHF. The CDR3 region has the DNA TGTGCCAGCAGTTACCCCCAAGGACAGAATTCACCCCTCCACTTT.